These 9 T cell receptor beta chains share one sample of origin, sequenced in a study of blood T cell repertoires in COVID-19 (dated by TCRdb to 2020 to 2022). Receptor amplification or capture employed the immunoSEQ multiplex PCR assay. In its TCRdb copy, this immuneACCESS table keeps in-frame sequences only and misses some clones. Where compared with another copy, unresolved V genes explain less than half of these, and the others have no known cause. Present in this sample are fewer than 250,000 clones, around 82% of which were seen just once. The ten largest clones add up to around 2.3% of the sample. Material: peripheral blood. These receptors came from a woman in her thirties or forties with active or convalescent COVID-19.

Here the CDR3 DNA reads TGCAGCGTTGAAGACTCAGGCACGGACTACGAGCAGTACTTC. Translation gives CSVEDSGTDYEQYF. The chain recombines TRBV29-1 with TRBJ2-7; D gene ambiguous. The V gene's germline CDR1 is SQVTM and CDR2 ANQGSEA. The length of the CDR3 is 14 residues. V dropped 0 bases and J dropped 3 bases, with 12 bases sitting between them.

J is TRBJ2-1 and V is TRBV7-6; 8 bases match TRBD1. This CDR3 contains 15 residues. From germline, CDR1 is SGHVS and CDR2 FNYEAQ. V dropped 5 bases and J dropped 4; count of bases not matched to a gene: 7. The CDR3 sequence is CASSDRQGPYNEQFF. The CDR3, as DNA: TGTGCCAGCAGCGACCGACAGGGGCCTTACAATGAGCAGTTCTTC. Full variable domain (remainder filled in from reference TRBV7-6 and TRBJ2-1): GAGVSQSPRYKVTKRGQDVALRCDPISGHVSLYWYRQALGQGPEFLTYFNYEAQQDKSGLPNDRFSAERPEGSISTLTIQRTEQRDSAMYRCASSDRQGPYNEQFFGPGTRLTVL.

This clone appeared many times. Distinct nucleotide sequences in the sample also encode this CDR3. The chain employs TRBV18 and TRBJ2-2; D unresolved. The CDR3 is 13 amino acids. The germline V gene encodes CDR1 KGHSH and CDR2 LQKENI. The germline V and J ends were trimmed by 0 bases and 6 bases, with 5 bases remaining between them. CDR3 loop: CASSPPGPGELFF. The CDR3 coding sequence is TGTGCCAGCTCACCACCGGGCCCCGGGGAGCTGTTTTTT.

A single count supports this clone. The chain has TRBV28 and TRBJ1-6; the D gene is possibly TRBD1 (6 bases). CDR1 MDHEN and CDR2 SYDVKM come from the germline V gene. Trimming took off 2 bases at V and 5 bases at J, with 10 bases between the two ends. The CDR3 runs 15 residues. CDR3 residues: CASSLRQGNNSPLHF. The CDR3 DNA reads TGTGCCAGCAGTTTAAGGCAGGGGAATAATTCACCCCTCCACTTT. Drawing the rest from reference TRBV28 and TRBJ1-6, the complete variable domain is DVKVTQSSRYLVKRTGEKVFLECVQDMDHENMFWYRQDPGLGLRLIYFSYDVKMKEKGDIPEGYSVSREKKERFSLILESASTNQTSMYLCASSLRQGNNSPLHFGNGTRLTVT.

In nucleotides, the CDR3 is TGTGCCAGCAGTTACCCAGACAGGGGGCGGACCGGGGAGCTGTTTTTT. It translates to CASSYPDRGRTGELFF. J is TRBJ2-2 and V is TRBV6-5; 10 nucleotides line up with TRBD1. This CDR3 is 16 amino acids long. V trimming: 2 bases; J trimming: 5 bases; junction bases outside the gene matches: 5. The germline V gene encodes CDR1 MNHEY and CDR2 SVGAGI.

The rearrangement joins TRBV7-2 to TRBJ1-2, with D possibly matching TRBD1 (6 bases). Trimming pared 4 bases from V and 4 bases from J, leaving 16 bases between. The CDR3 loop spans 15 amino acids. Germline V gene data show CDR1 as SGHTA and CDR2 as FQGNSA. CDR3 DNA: TGTGCCAGCAGCTACGCCGGGGCACAGGGCTATGGCTACACCTTC. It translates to CASSYAGAQGYGYTF.

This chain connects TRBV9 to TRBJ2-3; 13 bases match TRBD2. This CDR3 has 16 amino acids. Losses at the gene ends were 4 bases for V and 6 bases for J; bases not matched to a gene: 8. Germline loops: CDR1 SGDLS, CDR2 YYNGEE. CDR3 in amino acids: CASSYRLAGGGDTQYF. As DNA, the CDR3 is TGTGCCAGCAGCTACCGACTAGCGGGGGGAGGGGATACGCAGTATTTT.

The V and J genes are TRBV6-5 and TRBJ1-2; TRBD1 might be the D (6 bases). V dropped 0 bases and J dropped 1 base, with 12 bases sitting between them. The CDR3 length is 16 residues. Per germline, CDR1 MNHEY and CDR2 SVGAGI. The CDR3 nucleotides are TGTGCCAGCAGTTACTCGAGGACAGCTTTTAACTATGGCTACACCTTC. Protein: CASSYSRTAFNYGYTF.

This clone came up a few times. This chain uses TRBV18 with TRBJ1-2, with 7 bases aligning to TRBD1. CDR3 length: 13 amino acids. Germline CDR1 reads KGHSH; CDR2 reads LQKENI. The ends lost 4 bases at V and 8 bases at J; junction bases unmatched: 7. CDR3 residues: CASSRLTGEGYTF. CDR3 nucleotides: TGTGCCAGCTCACGACTAACAGGGGAAGGCTACACCTTC. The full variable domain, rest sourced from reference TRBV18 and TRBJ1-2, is NAGVMQNPRHLVRRRGQEARLRCSPMKGHSHVYWYRQLPEEGLKFMVYLQKENIIDESGMPKERFSAEFPKEGPSILRIQQVVRGDSAAYFCASSRLTGEGYTFGSGTRLTVV.